This T cell receptor (beta chain) stems from a study of response to subunit inactivated influenza vaccine. General study findings and limits: The authors proposed limited new T cell recruitment per seasonal influenza vaccination.

Per germline, CDR1 SGHTA and CDR2 FQGTGA. The V gene end was trimmed by 5 bases and the J gene end by 7 bases; junction bases not matched to a gene: 9. This CDR3 contains 15 residues. In regard to this clonotype: The antigen is not known.

TCRdb reprocessed the RT-PCR reads via MiXCR and lists one record per CDR3 protein. The table lists under 200,000 distinct CDR3 sequences, approximately 10% of them singletons, with 12% in the top ten. The receptor was derived from a man aged 45-65 years who received an inactivated influenza vaccine. The chain recombines TRBV7-3 with TRBJ2-1, with 9 bases fitting TRBD1. The sequencing here drew on non-naive T cells sorted from PBMCs, taken roughly 48 days after vaccination. CDR3 DNA: TGTGCCAGCAGCCGTATGACAGGGGGAGCGAATGAGCAGTTCTTC. Translation: CASSRMTGGANEQFF.